The 8 T cell receptor beta chains in this list originate from one sample, sequenced in a study of identical twins. TCRdb reanalysed the 5' RACE reads using MiXCR and keeps one entry per CDR3 protein. The data hold around 490,000 distinct CDR3 sequences, with roughly 13% observed a single time. These data are also associated with another study on yellow fever vaccine responses in identical twins.

Sequencing was done on a sample of CD4+ T cells sorted from blood. Receptor source: a woman younger than 35 in good health.

This clonotype was observed a handful of times. V usage is TRBV11-2 and J usage is TRBJ2-7, with 9 bases fitting TRBD1. The CDR3 has 13 amino acids. J was trimmed by 2 bases and V by 8 bases; bases with no gene match: 4. Germline V gene data show CDR1 as SGHAT and CDR2 as FQNNGV. CDR3 in amino acids: CASAQGATYEQYF. DNA of the CDR3: TGTGCCAGCGCACAGGGGGCAACCTACGAGCAGTACTTC.

A few counts support this clonotype. The CDR3 DNA follows: TGTGCCAGCAGCCAAGAAGGCGGACTTACCTACGAGCAGTACTTC. Translation gives CASSQEGGLTYEQYF. V is TRBV3-1 and J is TRBJ2-7; tentative D call: TRBD2 (5 bases). CDR1 and CDR2 (germline): LGHDT, YNNKEL (reference sequence). This CDR3 region has 15 residues. Deletions cut 0 bases from V and 2 bases from J, with 11 bases between.

This clonotype appeared many times. The rearrangement joins TRBV5-6 to TRBJ1-6; a weak D match, TRBD1 (6 bases). V lost 2 bases, J lost 5 bases, and 8 bases lay in between. This CDR3 comprises 14 residues. Per germline, CDR1 SGHDT and CDR2 YYEEEE. DNA of the CDR3: TGTGCCAGCAGCTTCGACAGGCATAATTCACCCCTCCACTTT. Translating gives CASSFDRHNSPLHF.

This clonotype was found a few times. The chain joins TRBV21-1 to TRBJ2-4. TRBV21-1 constitutes a pseudogene. The CDR3 has 16 amino acids. The CDR3 DNA reads as TGTGCCAGCAGAAAAGCGGAGGACCTAGCCAAAAACATTCAGTACTTC. Protein product: CASRKAEDLAKNIQYF.

This clonotype has a handful of counts. The chain employs TRBV6-1 and TRBJ2-7; 12 positions agree with TRBD1. The CDR3 is 14 amino acids. V shed 6 bases and J 3 bases; nucleotides not matched to a gene: 3. Germline V CDR1 and CDR2: MNHNS, SASEGT. The CDR3 protein is CASRGTGGDYEQYF. The CDR3 DNA reads as TGTGCCAGCAGGGGGACAGGGGGCGACTACGAGCAGTACTTC.

This clonotype has more than one count but fewer than ten. J is TRBJ2-1 and V is TRBV6-1; the D gene is possibly TRBD2 (6 bases). The germline V gene has CDR1 MNHNS and CDR2 SASEGT. The CDR3 length is 14 residues. V lost 6 bases and J 6 bases, leaving 15 bases between the germline ends. The CDR3 sequence: CASSRRGRSNEQFF. The DNA of the CDR3 is TGTGCCAGCAGCCGGCGGGGCCGATCCAATGAGCAGTTCTTC.

This chain connects TRBV5-1 to TRBJ2-2; D not certain. The CDR3 length is 17 residues. V lost 2 bases and J lost 0, with 14 bases in between. Germline assignment: CDR1 SGHRS and CDR2 YFSETQ. CDR3 region: CASSFAGSNANTGELFF. In DNA form, the CDR3 reads TGCGCCAGCAGCTTTGCAGGATCTAATGCGAACACCGGGGAGCTGTTTTTT.

V and J are TRBV7-8 and TRBJ2-5; tentatively, D is TRBD2 (6 bases). The CDR3 totals 14 residues. Trimming removed 1 base from V and 4 bases from J, with 10 bases in between. Germline CDR1 SGHVS, CDR2 FQNEAQ. CDR3 in DNA: TGTGCCAGCAGCTTAGTTCTAGCGAGAGAGACCCAGTACTTC. This translates into CASSLVLARETQYF.